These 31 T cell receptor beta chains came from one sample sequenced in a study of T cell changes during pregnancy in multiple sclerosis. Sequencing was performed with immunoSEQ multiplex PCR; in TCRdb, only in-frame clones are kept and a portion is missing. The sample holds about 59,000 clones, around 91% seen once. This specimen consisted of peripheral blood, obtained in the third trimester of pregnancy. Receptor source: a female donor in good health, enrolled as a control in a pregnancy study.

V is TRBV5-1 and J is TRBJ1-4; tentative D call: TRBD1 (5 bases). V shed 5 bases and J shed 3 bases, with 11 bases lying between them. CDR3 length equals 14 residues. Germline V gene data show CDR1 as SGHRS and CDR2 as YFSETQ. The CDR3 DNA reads TGCGCCAGCAGATCGACAGCGTCTAATGAAAAACTGTTTTTT. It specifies CASRSTASNEKLFF.

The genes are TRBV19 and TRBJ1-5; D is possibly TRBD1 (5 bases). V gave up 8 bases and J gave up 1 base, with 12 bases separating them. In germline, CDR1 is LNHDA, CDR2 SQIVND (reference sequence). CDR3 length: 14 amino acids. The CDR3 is CASQVSGSNQPQHF. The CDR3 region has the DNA TGTGCCAGTCAAGTTTCAGGGAGCAATCAGCCCCAGCATTTT. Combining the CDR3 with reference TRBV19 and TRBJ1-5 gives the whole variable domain DGGITQSPKYLFRKEGQNVTLSCEQNLNHDAMYWYRQDPGQGLRLIYYSQIVNDFQKGDIAEGYSVSREKKESFPLTVTSAQKNPTAFYLCASQVSGSNQPQHFGDGTRLSIL.

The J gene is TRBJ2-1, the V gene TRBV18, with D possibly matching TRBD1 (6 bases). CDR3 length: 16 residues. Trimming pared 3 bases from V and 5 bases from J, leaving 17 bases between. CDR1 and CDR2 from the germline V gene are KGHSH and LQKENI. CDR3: CASSPYWDKENNEQFF. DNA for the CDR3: TGTGCCAGCTCACCTTATTGGGACAAGGAGAACAATGAGCAGTTCTTC.

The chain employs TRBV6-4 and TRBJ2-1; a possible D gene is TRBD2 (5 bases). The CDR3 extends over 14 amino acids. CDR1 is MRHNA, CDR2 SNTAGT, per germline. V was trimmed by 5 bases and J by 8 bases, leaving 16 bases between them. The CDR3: CASSPSAGTDEQFF. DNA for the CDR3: TGTGCCAGCAGTCCTTCGGCGGGTACGGATGAGCAGTTCTTC.

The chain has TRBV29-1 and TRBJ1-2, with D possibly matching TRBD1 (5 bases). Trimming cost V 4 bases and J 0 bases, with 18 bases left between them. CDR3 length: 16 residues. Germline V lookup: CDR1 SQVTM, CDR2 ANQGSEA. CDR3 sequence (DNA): TGCAGCGTTGTAACCACTAACGGGGGACCTAACTATGGCTACACCTTC. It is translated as CSVVTTNGGPNYGYTF.

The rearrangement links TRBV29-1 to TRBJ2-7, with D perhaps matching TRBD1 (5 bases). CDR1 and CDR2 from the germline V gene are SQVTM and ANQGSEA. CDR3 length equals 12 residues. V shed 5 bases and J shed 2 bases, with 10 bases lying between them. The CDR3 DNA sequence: TGCAGCGTTAGGGCAGGGACCTACGAGCAGTACTTC. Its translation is CSVRAGTYEQYF.

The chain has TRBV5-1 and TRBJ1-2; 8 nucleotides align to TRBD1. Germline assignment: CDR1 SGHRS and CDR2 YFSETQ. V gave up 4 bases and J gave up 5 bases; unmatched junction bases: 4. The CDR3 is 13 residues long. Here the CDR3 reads CASSKGQVYGYTF. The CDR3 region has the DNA TGCGCCAGCAGCAAGGGACAGGTATATGGCTACACCTTC.

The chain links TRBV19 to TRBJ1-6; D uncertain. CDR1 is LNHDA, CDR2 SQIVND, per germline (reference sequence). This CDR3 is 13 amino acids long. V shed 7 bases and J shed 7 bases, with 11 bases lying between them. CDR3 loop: CASTYEFNSPLHF. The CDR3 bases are TGTGCCAGTACATACGAGTTCAATTCACCCCTCCACTTT.

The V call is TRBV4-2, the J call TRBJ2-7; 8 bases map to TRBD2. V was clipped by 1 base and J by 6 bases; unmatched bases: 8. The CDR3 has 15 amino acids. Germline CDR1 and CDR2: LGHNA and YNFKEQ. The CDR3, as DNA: TGTGCCAGCAGCCAAGCCCGGGAGGGCCAATCCGAGCAGTACTTC. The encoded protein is CASSQAREGQSEQYF.

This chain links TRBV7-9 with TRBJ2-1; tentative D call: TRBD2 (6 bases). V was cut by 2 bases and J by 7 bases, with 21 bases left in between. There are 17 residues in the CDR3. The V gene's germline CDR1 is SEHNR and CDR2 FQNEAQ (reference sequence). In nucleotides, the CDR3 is TGTGCCAGCAGCTTATGGGAACAGCGGGCTAAGGGAAATGAGCAGTTCTTC. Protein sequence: CASSLWEQRAKGNEQFF.

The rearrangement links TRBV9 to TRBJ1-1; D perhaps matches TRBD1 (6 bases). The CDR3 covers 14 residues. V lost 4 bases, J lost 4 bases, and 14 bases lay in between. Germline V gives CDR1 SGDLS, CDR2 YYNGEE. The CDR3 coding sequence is TGTGCCAGCAGCCCGAGGGGGGGACTCACTGAAGCTTTCTTT. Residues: CASSPRGGLTEAFF.

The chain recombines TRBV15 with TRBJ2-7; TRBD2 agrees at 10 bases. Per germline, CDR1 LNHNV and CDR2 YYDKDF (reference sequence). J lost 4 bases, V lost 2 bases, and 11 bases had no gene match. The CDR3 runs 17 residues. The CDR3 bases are TGTGCCACCAGCAGATCGGTTCCTAGCGGGAGAGGATACGAGCAGTACTTC. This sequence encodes CATSRSVPSGRGYEQYF.

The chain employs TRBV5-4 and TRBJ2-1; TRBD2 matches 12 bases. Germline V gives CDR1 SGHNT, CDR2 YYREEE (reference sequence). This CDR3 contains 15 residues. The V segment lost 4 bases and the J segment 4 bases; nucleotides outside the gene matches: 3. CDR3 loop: CASSDTSGGYNEQFF. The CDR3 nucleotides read TGTGCCAGCAGCGACACTAGCGGGGGGTACAATGAGCAGTTCTTC. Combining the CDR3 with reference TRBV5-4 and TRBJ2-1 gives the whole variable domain ETGVTQSPTHLIKTRGQQVTLRCSSQSGHNTVSWYQQALGQGPQFIFQYYREEENGRGNFPPRFSGLQFPNYSSELNVNALELDDSALYLCASSDTSGGYNEQFFGPGTRLTVL.

The CDR3 DNA reads TGTGCCAGCAGGAATAGAGAGACCCAGTACTTC. Translating it yields CASRNRETQYF. This chain joins TRBV6-1 and TRBJ2-5; D uncertain. The CDR3 extends over 11 amino acids. With 6 bases removed from V and 4 bases from J, the gap between germline ends came to 6 bases. The germline CDR1 and CDR2 sequences are MNHNS and SASEGT.

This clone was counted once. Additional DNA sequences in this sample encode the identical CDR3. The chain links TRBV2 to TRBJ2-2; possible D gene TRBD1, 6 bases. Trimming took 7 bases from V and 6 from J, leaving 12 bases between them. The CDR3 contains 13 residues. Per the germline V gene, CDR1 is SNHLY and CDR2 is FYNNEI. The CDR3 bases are TGTGCCAGCATCTTAGGGGGTGCCGGGGAGCTGTTTTTT. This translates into CASILGGAGELFF. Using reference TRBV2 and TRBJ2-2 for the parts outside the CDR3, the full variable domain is EPEVTQTPSHQVTQMGQEVILRCVPISNHLYFYWYRQILGQKVEFLVSFYNNEISEKSEIFDDQFSVERPDGSNFTLKIRSTKLEDSAMYFCASILGGAGELFFGEGSRLTVL.

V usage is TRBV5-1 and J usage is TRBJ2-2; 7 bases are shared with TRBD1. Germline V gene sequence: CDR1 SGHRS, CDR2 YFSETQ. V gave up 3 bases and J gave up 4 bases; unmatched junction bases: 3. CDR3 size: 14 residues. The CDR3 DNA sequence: TGCGCCAGCAGCTCGGGACAGCGCACCGGGGAGCTGTTTTTT. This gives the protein CASSSGQRTGELFF.

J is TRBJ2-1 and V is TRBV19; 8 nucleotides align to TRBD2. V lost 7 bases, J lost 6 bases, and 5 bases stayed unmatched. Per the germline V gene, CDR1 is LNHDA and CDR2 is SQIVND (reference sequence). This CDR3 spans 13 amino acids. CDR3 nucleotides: TGTGCCAGTATGCGGGGGGACCGCAATGAGCAGTTCTTC. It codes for CASMRGDRNEQFF. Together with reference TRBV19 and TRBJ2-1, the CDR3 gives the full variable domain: DGGITQSPKYLFRKEGQNVTLSCEQNLNHDAMYWYRQDPGQGLRLIYYSQIVNDFQKGDIAEGYSVSREKKESFPLTVTSAQKNPTAFYLCASMRGDRNEQFFGPGTRLTVL.

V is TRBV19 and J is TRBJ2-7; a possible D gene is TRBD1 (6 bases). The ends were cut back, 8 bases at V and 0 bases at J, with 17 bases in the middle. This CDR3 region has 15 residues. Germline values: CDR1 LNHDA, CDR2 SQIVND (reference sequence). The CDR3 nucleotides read TGTGCCAGTTCCCACCAGGGGCAGGCCTCCTACGAGCAGTACTTC. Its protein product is CASSHQGQASYEQYF.

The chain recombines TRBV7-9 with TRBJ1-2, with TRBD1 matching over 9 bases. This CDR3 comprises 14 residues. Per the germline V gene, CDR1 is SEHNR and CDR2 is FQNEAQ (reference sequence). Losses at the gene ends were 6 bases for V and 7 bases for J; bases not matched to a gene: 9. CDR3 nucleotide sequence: TGTGCCAGCAGTCCTTCGGGACAGGGCTTTGGCTACACCTTC. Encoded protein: CASSPSGQGFGYTF.

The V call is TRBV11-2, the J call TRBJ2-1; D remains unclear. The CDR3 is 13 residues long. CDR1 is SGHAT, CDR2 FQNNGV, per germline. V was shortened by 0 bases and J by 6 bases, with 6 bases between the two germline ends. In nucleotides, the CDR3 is TGTGCCAGCAGCTTAGACGGGTTCAATGAGCAGTTCTTC. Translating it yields CASSLDGFNEQFF.

CDR3 loop: CASRGTGADNEQFF. DNA for the CDR3: TGTGCCAGCAGAGGGACAGGGGCTGACAATGAGCAGTTCTTC. The chain employs TRBV6-1 and TRBJ2-1; the match to TRBD1 covers 10 bases. The length of the CDR3 is 14 residues. CDR1 and CDR2 from the germline V gene are MNHNS and SASEGT. With 6 bases clipped from V and 5 bases from J, the junction kept 4 bases outside the gene matches.

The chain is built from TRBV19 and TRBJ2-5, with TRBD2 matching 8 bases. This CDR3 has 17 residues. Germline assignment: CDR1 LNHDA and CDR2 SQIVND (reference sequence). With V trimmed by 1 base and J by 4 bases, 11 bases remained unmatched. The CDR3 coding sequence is TGTGCCAGTAGTATAGGGGCGGGAGGTGATATTGGAGAGACCCAGTACTTC. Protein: CASSIGAGGDIGETQYF.

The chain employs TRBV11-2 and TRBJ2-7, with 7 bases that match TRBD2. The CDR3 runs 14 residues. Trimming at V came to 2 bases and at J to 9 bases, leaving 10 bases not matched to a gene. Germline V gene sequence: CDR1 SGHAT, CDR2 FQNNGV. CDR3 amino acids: CASSLSDGLGVQYF. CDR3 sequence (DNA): TGTGCCAGCAGCTTATCCGACGGACTAGGGGTGCAGTACTTC.

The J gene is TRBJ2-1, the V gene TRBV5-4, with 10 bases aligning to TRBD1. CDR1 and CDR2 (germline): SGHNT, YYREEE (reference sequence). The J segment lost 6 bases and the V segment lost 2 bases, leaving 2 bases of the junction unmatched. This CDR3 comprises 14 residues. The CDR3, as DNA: TGTGCCAGCAGCTTATGGACAGGGGGCAATGAGCAGTTCTTC. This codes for CASSLWTGGNEQFF.

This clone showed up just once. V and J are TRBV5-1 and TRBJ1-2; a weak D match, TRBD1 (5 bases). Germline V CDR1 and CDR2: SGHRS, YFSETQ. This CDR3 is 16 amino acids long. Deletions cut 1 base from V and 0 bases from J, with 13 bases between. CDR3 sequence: CASSLRFQGSNYGYTF. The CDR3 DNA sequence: TGCGCCAGCAGCTTGAGGTTCCAGGGCTCTAACTATGGCTACACCTTC. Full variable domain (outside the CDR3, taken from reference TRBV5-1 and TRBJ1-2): KAGVTQTPRYLIKTRGQQVTLSCSPISGHRSVSWYQQTPGQGLQFLFEYFSETQRNKGNFPGRFSGRQFSNSRSEMNVSTLELGDSALYLCASSLRFQGSNYGYTFGSGTRLTVV.

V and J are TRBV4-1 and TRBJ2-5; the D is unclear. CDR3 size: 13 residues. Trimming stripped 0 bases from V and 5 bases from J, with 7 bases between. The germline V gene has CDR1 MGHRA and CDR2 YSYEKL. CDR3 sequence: CASSQENSETQYF. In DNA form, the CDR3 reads TGCGCCAGCAGCCAAGAAAACTCGGAGACCCAGTACTTC.

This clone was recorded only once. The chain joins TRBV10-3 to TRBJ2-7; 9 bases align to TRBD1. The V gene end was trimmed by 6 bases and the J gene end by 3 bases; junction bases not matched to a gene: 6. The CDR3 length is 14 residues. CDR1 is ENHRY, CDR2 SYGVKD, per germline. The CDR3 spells CAIRADRGLYEQYF. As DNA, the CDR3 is TGTGCCATCAGGGCGGACAGGGGACTCTACGAGCAGTACTTC.

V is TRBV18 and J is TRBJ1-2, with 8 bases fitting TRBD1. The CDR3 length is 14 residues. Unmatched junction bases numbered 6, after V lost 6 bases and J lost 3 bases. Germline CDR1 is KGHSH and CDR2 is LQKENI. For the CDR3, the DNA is TGTGCCAGCTCGCCTGGGACAGGTTACTATGGCTACACCTTC. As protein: CASSPGTGYYGYTF.

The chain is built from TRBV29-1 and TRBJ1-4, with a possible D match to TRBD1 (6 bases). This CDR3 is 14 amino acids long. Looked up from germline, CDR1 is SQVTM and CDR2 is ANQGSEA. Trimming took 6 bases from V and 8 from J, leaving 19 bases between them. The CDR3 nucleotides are TGCAGCGTGGCCAGACAGGCGGGCGGCGAAAAACTGTTTTTT. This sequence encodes CSVARQAGGEKLFF.

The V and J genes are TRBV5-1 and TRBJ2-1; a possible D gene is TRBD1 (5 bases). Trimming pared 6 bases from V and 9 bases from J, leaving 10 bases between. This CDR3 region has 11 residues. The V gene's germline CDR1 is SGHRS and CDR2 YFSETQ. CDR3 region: CASTQGPEQFF. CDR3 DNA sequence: TGCGCCAGCACCCAGGGCCCTGAGCAGTTCTTC.

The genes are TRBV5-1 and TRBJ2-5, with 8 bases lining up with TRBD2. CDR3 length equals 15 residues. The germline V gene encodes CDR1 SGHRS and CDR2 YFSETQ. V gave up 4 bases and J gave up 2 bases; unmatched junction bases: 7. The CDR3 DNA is TGCGCCAGCAGCCCCACTAGCGGTAGACAAGAGACCCAGTACTTC. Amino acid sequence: CASSPTSGRQETQYF.